This T cell receptor beta chain was captured in a study of blood T cells in healthy people across ages. Study-wide points: Shifts in expanded clonotypes may have been confounded by donor CMV status, which was unknown.

In the case of this clonotype: What it binds is not known.

V lost 0 bases to trimming and J lost 2 bases, with 13 bases between them. This CDR3 is built from 17 residues. Germline V lookup: CDR1 MNHNY, CDR2 SVGAGI (reference sequence). Together with a sample-barcoded 5' primer, a J-beta primer mix was included in a second PCR lasting about 7 to 11 cycles. TCRdb processed the 5' RACE reads anew with MiXCR; each CDR3 protein has one entry. The sample carries 1.5 million to 2 million distinct CDR3 sequences, 30% to 40% recorded once. The sample taken for sequencing was blood. This receptor was identified in a woman in her 30s in good health. This rearrangement joins TRBV6-6 to TRBJ1-4; D not certain. In nucleotides, the CDR3 is TGTGCCAGCAGTTACTCGGCACTCCGGGCCACTAATGAAAAACTGTTTTTT. It translates to CASSYSALRATNEKLFF.